This TCR beta chain was observed in a study of CD8+CD57+ T cells in acquired aplastic anemia. Study information: Quantities of DNA derived from sorted CD4+ and CD8+ cells averaged approximately 3.3 ug. Broader study findings: Around 30 sequences, all CD8+ CDR3, were shared between patients and controls.

The study profiled TCR beta VDJ and CDR3 using genomic DNA as template. Each CDR3 protein gets one entry after TCRdb re-called the reads with MiXCR. The table records around 430,000 distinct CDR3 sequences, more than 25% of them present only once. Patients selected for sequencing had displayed CD8+CD57+ cell expansion by flow cytometry. The patients, all of them, had severe acquired aplastic anemia. Receipt of therapy had not occurred in any patient by the time of blood sampling. This clonotype has just a few counts. Its antigen is undetermined. A read error may account for a junction end that differs from germline. The receptor's source is a human donor with aplastic anemia. Input material: sorted CD4+, CD8+, or CD8+CD57+ T cells (not recorded which) from PBMCs.

As DNA, the CDR3 is TGCGCCAGCAGCACGGGGCGGGGCCCCGGGAACTTT. It specifies CASSTGRGPGNF. The chain uses TRBV5-1 and TRBJ2-3; TRBD2 might be the D (6 bases). Per the germline V gene, CDR1 is SGHRS and CDR2 is YFSETQ. The CDR3 totals 12 residues.